This T cell receptor beta chain appears in the sequencing data of a study of shared clonotypes between healthy human individuals. Profiling relied on immunoSEQ multiplex PCR, and the TCRdb table lists in-frame clones only, not all of them. The sample lists 2 million to 2.5 million clones; around 92% were seen once. From CD4+ cells came CD45RA+ naive and CD45RA-negative memory subsets. The CDR3 contains 16 residues. The V end was cut by 6 bases, the J end by 0 bases, with 18 bases between. Germline-derived CDR1 and CDR2 are SNHLY and FYNNEI. This TCR was recovered from a man aged 18 to 30 in good health. Some clones in this sample may be carry-over from other donors' samples. Material for sequencing was naive CD4+ T cells from PBMCs. Specified subset: CD45RA+ positively selected. The gene calls are TRBV2 and TRBJ2-7; TRBD1 might be the D (5 bases). CDR3 in amino acids: CASSGLGVFLSYEQYF. CDR3 bases: TGTGCCAGCAGCGGGCTAGGGGTTTTCCTCTCCTACGAGCAGTACTTC.